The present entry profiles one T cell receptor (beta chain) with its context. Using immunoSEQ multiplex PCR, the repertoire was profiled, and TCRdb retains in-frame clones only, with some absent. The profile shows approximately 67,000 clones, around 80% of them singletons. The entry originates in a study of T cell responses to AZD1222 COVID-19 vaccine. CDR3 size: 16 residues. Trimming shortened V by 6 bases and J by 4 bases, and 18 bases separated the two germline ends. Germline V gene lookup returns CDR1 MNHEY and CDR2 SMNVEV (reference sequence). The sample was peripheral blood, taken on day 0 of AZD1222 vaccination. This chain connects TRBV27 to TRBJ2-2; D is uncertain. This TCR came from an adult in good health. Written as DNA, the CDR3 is TGTGCCAGCAGGAAATCACCGCCCTCAGGCACCGGGGAGCTGTTTTTT. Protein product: CASRKSPPSGTGELFF.